In this sample, the clone carrying this T cell receptor beta chain turned up once. This entry comes from a study of blood T cell repertoires in COVID-19. Overall study: Sites across the United States, Italy and Spain contributed samples from acute and convalescent COVID-19.

This study enrolled people aged about 18 to 90 from about 24 US geographic areas. Participants had their cohort set by participant-reported clinical history. In the authors' methods: Reference gene primers were amplified, and this amplification served to estimate nucleated cell counts. TCRdb's copy holds only in-frame clones and misses some; the assay was immunoSEQ multiplex PCR. That table furnishes V, J and clone size, whereas the DNA furnished D and trimming. The table lists roughly 430,000 clones, 88% of them singletons. V was cut by 4 bases and J by 5 bases, with 12 bases left in between. Germline lookup yields CDR1 SQVTM and CDR2 ANQGSEA. The CDR3 spans 13 residues.

The clonotype originates from a woman between 40 and 50 years old with acute COVID-19. This sequence joins TRBV29-1 and TRBJ1-5, with D perhaps matching TRBD1 (6 bases). Material for sequencing was PBMCs or T cells enriched from blood (not recorded which). CDR3 loop: CSVGSGVDQPQHF. The CDR3 DNA reads TGCAGCGTTGGTTCAGGGGTCGATCAGCCCCAGCATTTT.